What follows is one T cell receptor (beta chain) and its context. This entry is derived from a study of CD8 T cells in Susac syndrome. The CDR3 length is 16 residues. The germline V gene encodes CDR1 SEHNR and CDR2 FQNEAQ (reference sequence). Trimming shortened V by 4 bases and J by 0 bases, and 12 bases separated the two germline ends. Random hexamers were used to reverse transcribe the RNA input (0.5 to 1 ug). TCRdb recomputed calls from the immunoSEQ multiplex PCR reads with MiXCR, one row per CDR3 protein. The sample comprises about 250,000 distinct CDR3 sequences, around 93% of which are singletons, and around 0.072% rests with the top ten.

The clonotype originates from a human donor with multiple sclerosis. This sequence joins TRBV7-9 and TRBJ2-2, with a tentative D call TRBD1 (6 bases). The sequencing sample was made of CD4+ T cells from PBMCs. CDR3 coding DNA: TGTGCCAGCAGCTCCACCGGGACACCGAACACCGGGGAGCTGTTTTTT. It translates to CASSSTGTPNTGELFF.